One and the same sample provided the 14 T cell receptor beta chains below, sequenced in a study of T cells in Graves' hyperthyroidism and ophthalmopathy. Amplification targeted TCR beta CDR3 regions from RNA transcripts. HTBI primers were employed in a first-round RT-PCR of the TCR CDR3. TCRdb analysed the multiplex PCR reads with MiXCR anew, one entry per CDR3 protein. The table includes under 700,000 distinct CDR3 sequences, roughly 46% detected once. The material sequenced was peripheral blood or thyroid tissue (not recorded which). These receptors were taken from a woman aged 18-29 years with Graves' hyperthyroidism.

This clonotype was recorded at least ten times. This chain joins TRBV2 and TRBJ1-1; tentative D call: TRBD1 (6 bases). This CDR3 is 14 amino acids long. V lost 5 bases, J lost 0 bases, and 10 bases lay in between. Germline CDR1 and CDR2: SNHLY and FYNNEI. CDR3 sequence reads: CASSWTAMNTEAFF. The CDR3 nucleotides read TGTGCCAGCAGTTGGACAGCCATGAACACTGAAGCTTTCTTT. Complete variable domain (other parts from reference TRBV2 and TRBJ1-1): EPEVTQTPSHQVTQMGQEVILRCVPISNHLYFYWYRQILGQKVEFLVSFYNNEISEKSEIFDDQFSVERPDGSNFTLKIRSTKLEDSAMYFCASSWTAMNTEAFFGQGTRLTVV.

This chain joins TRBV10-3 and TRBJ2-5; D may correspond to TRBD1 or TRBD2 (7 bases each). V was clipped by 3 bases and J by 2 bases, with 19 bases between them. This CDR3 is built from 17 residues. Germline assignment: CDR1 ENHRY and CDR2 SYGVKD. CDR3 residues: CAISDPRAGGEQETQYF. The CDR3 DNA sequence: TGTGCCATCAGTGATCCCCGGGCAGGGGGGGAGCAAGAGACCCAGTACTTC.

This sequence joins TRBV7-2 and TRBJ2-5; the match to TRBD1 covers 8 bases. Germline CDR1 reads SGHTA; CDR2 reads FQGNSA. With 2 bases clipped from V and 5 bases from J, the junction kept 4 bases outside the gene matches. This CDR3 comprises 14 residues. CDR3 nucleotides: TGTGCCAGCAGCTTACGGACAGGGATGGAGACCCAGTACTTC. Residues: CASSLRTGMETQYF. Variable domain in full (rest from reference TRBV7-2 and TRBJ2-5): GAGVSQSPSNKVTEKGKDVELRCDPISGHTALYWYRQSLGQGLEFLIYFQGNSAPDKSGLPSDRFSAERTGGSVSTLTIQRTQQEDSAVYLCASSLRTGMETQYFGPGTRLLVL.

Details on this clonotype: Sequence at one end of the junction differs from germline and may be a read error. The V gene is TRBV7-7, the J gene TRBJ1-6; TRBD1 might be the D (5 bases). CDR3 size: 14 residues. CDR1 SSHAT and CDR2 FNYEAQ come from the germline V gene (reference sequence). CDR3 sequence: CASSRGGPGSPPHF. The CDR3 region has the DNA TGTGCTAGCAGCCGGGGGGGTCCAGGGTCACCCCCCCACTTT.

This clonotype showed up just once. The V and J genes are TRBV12-3 or TRBV12-4 and TRBJ2-7; the match to TRBD2 covers 7 bases. The J segment lost 2 bases and the V segment lost 5 bases, leaving 18 bases of the junction unmatched. CDR3 length: 18 amino acids. CDR3 coding DNA: TGTGCCAGCAGTCCCATCGGGGCGGTTGGAGCGGGACCCTACGAGCAGTACTTC. Translated, it gives CASSPIGAVGAGPYEQYF.

The chain joins TRBV14 to TRBJ1-2, with a possible D match to TRBD1 (6 bases). Germline CDR1 SGHDN, CDR2 FVKESK. The CDR3 totals 15 residues. Trimming took 0 bases from V and 4 from J, leaving 12 bases between them. The CDR3 loop reads CASSQDIGGFYGYTF. CDR3 DNA sequence: TGTGCCAGCAGCCAAGATATTGGGGGCTTCTATGGCTACACCTTC. Supplemented by reference TRBV14 and TRBJ1-2, the full variable domain reads EAGVTQFPSHSVIEKGQTVTLRCDPISGHDNLYWYRRVMGKEIKFLLHFVKESKQDESGMPNNRFLAERTGGTYSTLKVQPAELEDSGVYFCASSQDIGGFYGYTFGSGTRLTVV.

This chain uses TRBV7-9 with TRBJ2-7, with D tentatively TRBD2 (5 bases). Trimming took off 1 base at V and 6 bases at J, with 10 bases between the two ends. The germline V gene has CDR1 SEHNR and CDR2 FQNEAQ (reference sequence). The CDR3 consists of 13 residues. The DNA of the CDR3 is TGTGCCAGCAGCTTAGAGGAGGCCCCCGAGCAGTACTTC. Encoded protein: CASSLEEAPEQYF.

This clonotype was counted only a few times. The chain couples TRBV2 to TRBJ1-2; D gene ambiguous. The CDR3 totals 11 residues. The germline CDR1 and CDR2 sequences are SNHLY and FYNNEI. Trimming took 5 bases from V and 8 from J, leaving 9 bases between them. CDR3 residues: CASSFDWGYTF. The CDR3 DNA is TGTGCCAGCAGTTTTGATTGGGGCTACACCTTC. Full variable domain (missing parts from reference TRBV2 and TRBJ1-2): EPEVTQTPSHQVTQMGQEVILRCVPISNHLYFYWYRQILGQKVEFLVSFYNNEISEKSEIFDDQFSVERPDGSNFTLKIRSTKLEDSAMYFCASSFDWGYTFGSGTRLTVV.

This clonotype was counted a few times. The V gene is TRBV20-1, the J gene TRBJ2-7, with D perhaps TRBD2 (6 bases). Trimming left V 1 base short and J 5 bases short, with 15 bases between. The germline V gene has CDR1 DFQATT and CDR2 SNEGSKA (reference sequence). The CDR3 covers 14 residues. CDR3 residues: CSARGRRETHEQYF. Here the CDR3 DNA reads TGCAGTGCTAGAGGTCGACGGGAGACCCACGAGCAGTACTTC.

The chain carries TRBV11-2 and TRBJ2-7; no reliable D call. V was shortened by 8 bases and J by 3 bases, with 17 bases between the two germline ends. The CDR3 extends over 14 amino acids. Germline V gene lookup returns CDR1 SGHAT and CDR2 FQNNGV. The DNA for the CDR3 is TGTGCCAGCTCACCACCATCGGCTCGCTACGAGCAGTACTTC. Its protein is CASSPPSARYEQYF.

The rearrangement uses TRBV16 and TRBJ1-5, with D uncertain. Germline V gene data show CDR1 as KGHSY and CDR2 as FQNENV. The CDR3 length is 16 residues. The V end was cut by 0 bases, the J end by 0 bases, with 9 bases between. For the CDR3, the DNA is TGTGCCAGCAGCCAATCAGGAGGGCTTAGCAATCAGCCCCAGCATTTT. Its protein is CASSQSGGLSNQPQHF.

The V and J genes are TRBV7-9 and TRBJ1-5; D not certain. Germline V gives CDR1 SEHNR, CDR2 FQNEAQ (reference sequence). CDR3 size: 13 residues. Trimming pared 7 bases from V and 2 bases from J, leaving 9 bases between. The CDR3 bases are TGTGCCAGCACCAGGAAGGGCAATCAGCCCCAGCATTTT. Amino acids: CASTRKGNQPQHF.

V usage is TRBV6-5 and J usage is TRBJ1-4, with 9 bases lining up with TRBD1. The CDR3 has 14 residues. The germline CDR1 and CDR2 sequences are MNHEY and SVGAGI. J was trimmed by 11 bases and V by 6 bases; bases with no gene match: 10. The CDR3 spells CASSLDRGDFKLFF. CDR3 bases: TGTGCCAGCAGCCTGGACAGGGGTGACTTCAAACTGTTTTTT.

The chain recombines TRBV5-1 with TRBJ2-5; a weak D match, TRBD1 (6 bases). Trimming removed 0 bases from V and 4 bases from J, with 13 bases in between. Germline values: CDR1 SGHRS, CDR2 YFSETQ. The CDR3 has 15 residues. This CDR3 reads CASSLEAGDRETQYF. The DNA of the CDR3 is TGCGCCAGCAGCTTGGAGGCAGGGGACCGAGAGACCCAGTACTTC. Looking up the rest from reference TRBV5-1 and TRBJ2-5 gives the full variable domain: KAGVTQTPRYLIKTRGQQVTLSCSPISGHRSVSWYQQTPGQGLQFLFEYFSETQRNKGNFPGRFSGRQFSNSRSEMNVSTLELGDSALYLCASSLEAGDRETQYFGPGTRLLVL.